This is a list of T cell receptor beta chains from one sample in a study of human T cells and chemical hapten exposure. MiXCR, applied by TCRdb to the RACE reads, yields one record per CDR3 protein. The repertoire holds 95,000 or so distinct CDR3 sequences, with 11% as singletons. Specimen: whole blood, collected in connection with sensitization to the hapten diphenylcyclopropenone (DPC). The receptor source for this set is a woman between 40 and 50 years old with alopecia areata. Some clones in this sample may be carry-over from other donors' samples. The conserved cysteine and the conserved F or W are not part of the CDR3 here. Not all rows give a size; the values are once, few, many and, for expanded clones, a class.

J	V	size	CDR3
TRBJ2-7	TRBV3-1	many	ASSQVASPPNEQY
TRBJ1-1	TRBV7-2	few	ASSIQGVNTEAF
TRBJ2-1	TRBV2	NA	ASNDPRTTGGDEQF
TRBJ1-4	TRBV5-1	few	ASSARAGGGGNEKLF
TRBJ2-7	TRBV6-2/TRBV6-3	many	ASSEADRVPY
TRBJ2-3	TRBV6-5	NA	ASRKQGGTDTQY
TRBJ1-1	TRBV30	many	AGNTGNTEAF
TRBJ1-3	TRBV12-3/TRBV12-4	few	ASSPRLEGNTIY
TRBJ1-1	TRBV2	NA	ASSERGTGGLTEAF
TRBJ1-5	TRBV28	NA	ASSLGGLANQPQH
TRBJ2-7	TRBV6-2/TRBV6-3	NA	ASRPGTGYYEQY
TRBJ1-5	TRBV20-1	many	SASTSNLNQPQH
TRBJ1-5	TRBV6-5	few	ASREQGALSNQPQH
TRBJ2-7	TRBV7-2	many	ASSLVVSRGSYEQY
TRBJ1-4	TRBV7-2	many	ASSSNRAEKLF
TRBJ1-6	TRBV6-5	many	ASKRAGTAYNSPLH